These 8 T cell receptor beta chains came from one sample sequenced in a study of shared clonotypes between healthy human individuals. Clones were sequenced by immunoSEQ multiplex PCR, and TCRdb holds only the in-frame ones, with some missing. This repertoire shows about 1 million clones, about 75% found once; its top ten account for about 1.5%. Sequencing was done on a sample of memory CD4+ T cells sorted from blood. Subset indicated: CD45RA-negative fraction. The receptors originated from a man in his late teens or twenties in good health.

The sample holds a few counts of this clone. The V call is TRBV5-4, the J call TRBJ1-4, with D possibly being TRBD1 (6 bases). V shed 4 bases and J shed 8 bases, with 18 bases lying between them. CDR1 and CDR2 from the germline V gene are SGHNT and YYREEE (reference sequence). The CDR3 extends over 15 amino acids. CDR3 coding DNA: TGTGCCAGCAGCCCGGGGGGGGCAGGGGCGGAAAAACTGTTTTTT. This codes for CASSPGGAGAEKLFF.

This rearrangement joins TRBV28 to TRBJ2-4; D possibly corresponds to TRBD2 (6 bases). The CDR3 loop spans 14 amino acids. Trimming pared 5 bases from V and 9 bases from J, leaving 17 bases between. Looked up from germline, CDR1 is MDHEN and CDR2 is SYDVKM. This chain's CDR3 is CASSPPWGRSIQYF. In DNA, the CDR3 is TGTGCCAGCAGTCCTCCCTGGGGGAGGAGCATTCAGTACTTC.

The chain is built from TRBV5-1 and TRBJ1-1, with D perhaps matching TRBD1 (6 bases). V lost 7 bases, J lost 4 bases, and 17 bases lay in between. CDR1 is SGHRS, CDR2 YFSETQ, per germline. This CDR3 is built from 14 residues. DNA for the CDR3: TGCGCCAGCTCTCGGGGGGGCGCGGGCACTGAAGCTTTCTTT. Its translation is CASSRGGAGTEAFF.

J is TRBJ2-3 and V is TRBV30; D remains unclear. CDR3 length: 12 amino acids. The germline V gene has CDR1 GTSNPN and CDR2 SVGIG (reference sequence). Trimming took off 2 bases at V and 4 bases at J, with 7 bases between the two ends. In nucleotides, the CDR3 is TGTGCCTGGAGTAAGCTTGCAGATACGCAGTATTTT. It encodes CAWSKLADTQYF.

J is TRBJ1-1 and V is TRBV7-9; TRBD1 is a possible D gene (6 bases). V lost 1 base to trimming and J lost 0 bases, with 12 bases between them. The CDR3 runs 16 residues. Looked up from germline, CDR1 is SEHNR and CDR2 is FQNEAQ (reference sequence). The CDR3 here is CASSLGQGNMNTEAFF. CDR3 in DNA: TGTGCCAGCAGCTTAGGGCAGGGGAATATGAACACTGAAGCTTTCTTT.

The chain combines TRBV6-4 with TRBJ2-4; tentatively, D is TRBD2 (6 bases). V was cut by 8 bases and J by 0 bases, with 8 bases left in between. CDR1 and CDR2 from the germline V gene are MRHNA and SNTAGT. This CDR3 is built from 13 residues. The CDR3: CASGGLAKNIQYF. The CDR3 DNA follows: TGTGCCAGCGGGGGACTAGCCAAAAACATTCAGTACTTC.

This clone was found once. CDR3 sequence (DNA): TGTGCCAGCAGCTTAGGGACAGATTATTCACCCCTCCACTTT. Translating it yields CASSLGTDYSPLHF. This chain joins TRBV11-2 and TRBJ1-6, with D possibly being TRBD1 (6 bases). V lost 1 base, J lost 8 bases, and 9 bases lay in between. Germline V lookup: CDR1 SGHAT, CDR2 FQNNGV. The CDR3 runs to 14 residues.

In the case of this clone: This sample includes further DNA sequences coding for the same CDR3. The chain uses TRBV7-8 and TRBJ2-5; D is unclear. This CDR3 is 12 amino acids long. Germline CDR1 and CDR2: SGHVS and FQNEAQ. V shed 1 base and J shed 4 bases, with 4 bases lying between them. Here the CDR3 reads CASSLGRETQYF. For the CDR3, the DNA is TGTGCCAGCAGCTTAGGTCGAGAGACCCAGTACTTC.